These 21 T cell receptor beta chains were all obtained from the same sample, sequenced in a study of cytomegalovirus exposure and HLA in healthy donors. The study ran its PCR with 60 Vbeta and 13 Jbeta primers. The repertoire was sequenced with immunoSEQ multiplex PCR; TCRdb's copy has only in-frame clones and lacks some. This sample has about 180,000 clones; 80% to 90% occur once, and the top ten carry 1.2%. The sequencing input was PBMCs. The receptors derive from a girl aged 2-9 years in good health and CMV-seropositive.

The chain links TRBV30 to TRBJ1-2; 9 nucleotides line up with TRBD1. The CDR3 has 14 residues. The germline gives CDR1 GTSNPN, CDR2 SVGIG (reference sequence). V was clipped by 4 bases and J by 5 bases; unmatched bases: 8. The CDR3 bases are TGTGCCTGGACCCAGGACAGGGGCGATTATGGCTACACCTTC. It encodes CAWTQDRGDYGYTF.

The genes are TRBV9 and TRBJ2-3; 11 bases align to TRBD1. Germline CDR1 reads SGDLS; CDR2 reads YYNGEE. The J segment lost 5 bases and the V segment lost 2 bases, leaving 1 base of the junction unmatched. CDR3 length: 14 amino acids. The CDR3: CASSVDRGRDTQYF. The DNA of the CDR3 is TGTGCCAGCAGCGTGGACAGGGGGCGAGATACGCAGTATTTT.

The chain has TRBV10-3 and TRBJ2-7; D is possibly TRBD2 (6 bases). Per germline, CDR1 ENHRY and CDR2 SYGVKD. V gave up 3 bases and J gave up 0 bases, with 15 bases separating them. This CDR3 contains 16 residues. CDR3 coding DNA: TGTGCCATCAGTGAATCCTTTGCGGGGAGCTCCTACGAGCAGTACTTC. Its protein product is CAISESFAGSSYEQYF.

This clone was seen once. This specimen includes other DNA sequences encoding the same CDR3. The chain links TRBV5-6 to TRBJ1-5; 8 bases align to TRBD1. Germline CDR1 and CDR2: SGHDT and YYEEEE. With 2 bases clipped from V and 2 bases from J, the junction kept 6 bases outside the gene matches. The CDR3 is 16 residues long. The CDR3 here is CASSFTGTGGNQPQHF. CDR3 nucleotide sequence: TGTGCCAGCAGCTTCACCGGGACAGGAGGCAATCAGCCCCAGCATTTT.

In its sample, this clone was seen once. For the CDR3, the DNA is TGCGCCAGCAGCGCCGAACAGGGTGGCGTACACATAAATGAGCAGTTCTTC. Translating it yields CASSAEQGGVHINEQFF. The chain couples TRBV10-1 to TRBJ2-1; possibly TRBD1 for D (6 bases). This CDR3 comprises 17 residues. Trimming left V 6 bases short and J 7 bases short, with 25 bases between. The germline gives CDR1 WNHNN, CDR2 SYGVQD (reference sequence).

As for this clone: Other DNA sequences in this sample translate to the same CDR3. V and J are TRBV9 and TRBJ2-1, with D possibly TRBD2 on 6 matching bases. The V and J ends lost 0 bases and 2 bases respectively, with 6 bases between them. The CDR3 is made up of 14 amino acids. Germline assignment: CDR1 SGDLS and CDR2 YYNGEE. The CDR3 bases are TGTGCCAGCAGCGTAGGCGGGACCTACAATGAGCAGTTCTTC. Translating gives CASSVGGTYNEQFF.

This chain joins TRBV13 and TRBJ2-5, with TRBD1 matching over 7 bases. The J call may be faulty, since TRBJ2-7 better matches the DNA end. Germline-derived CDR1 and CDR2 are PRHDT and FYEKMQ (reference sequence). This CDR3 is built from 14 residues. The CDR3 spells CASSSDRMAYEQYF. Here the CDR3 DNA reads TGTGCCAGCAGCTCGGACAGGATGGCCTACGAGCAGTACTTC.

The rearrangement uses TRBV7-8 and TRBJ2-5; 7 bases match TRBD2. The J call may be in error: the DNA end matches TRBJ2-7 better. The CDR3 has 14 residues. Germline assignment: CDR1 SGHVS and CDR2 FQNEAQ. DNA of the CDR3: TGTGCCAGCAGCGGGGGACTACCCCCCTACGAGCAGTACTTC. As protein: CASSGGLPPYEQYF.

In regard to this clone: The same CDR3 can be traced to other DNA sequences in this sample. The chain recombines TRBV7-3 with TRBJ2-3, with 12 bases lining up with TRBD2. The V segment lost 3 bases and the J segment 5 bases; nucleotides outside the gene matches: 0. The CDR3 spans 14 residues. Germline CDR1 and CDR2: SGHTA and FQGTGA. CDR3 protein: CASSLGLAGDTQYF. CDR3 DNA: TGTGCCAGCAGCTTGGGACTAGCGGGAGATACGCAGTATTTT.

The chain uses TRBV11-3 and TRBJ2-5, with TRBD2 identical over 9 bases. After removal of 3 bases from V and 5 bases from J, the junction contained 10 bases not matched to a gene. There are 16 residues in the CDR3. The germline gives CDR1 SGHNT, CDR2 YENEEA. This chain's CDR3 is CASSFANSGSLETQYF. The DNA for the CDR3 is TGTGCCAGCAGCTTCGCTAATAGCGGGAGTCTTGAGACCCAGTACTTC. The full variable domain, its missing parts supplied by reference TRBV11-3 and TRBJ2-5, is EAGVVQSPRYKIIEKKQPVAFWCNPISGHNTLYWYLQNLGQGPELLIRYENEEAVDDSQLPKDRFSAERLKGVDSTLKIQPAELGDSAVYLCASSFANSGSLETQYFGPGTRLLVL.

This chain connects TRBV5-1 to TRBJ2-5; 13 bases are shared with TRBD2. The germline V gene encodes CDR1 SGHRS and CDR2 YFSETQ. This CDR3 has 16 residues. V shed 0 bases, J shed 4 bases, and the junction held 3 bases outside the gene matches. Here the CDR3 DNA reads TGCGCCAGCAGCTTGGGTGGACTAGCGGGAGTAGAGACCCAGTACTTC. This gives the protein CASSLGGLAGVETQYF.

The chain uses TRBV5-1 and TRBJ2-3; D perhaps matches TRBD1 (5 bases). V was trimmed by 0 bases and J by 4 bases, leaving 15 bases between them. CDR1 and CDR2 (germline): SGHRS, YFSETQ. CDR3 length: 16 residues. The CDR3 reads CASSLVQGPFPDTQYF. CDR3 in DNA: TGCGCCAGCAGCTTGGTTCAGGGCCCTTTCCCAGATACGCAGTATTTT.

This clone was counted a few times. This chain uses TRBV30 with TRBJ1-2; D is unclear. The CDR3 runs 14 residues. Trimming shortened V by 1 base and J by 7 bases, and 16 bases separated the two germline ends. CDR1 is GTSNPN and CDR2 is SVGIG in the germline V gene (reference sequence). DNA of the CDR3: TGTGCCTGGAGTGGGGTCTCGGGATCGAGTGGCTACACCTTC. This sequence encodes CAWSGVSGSSGYTF.

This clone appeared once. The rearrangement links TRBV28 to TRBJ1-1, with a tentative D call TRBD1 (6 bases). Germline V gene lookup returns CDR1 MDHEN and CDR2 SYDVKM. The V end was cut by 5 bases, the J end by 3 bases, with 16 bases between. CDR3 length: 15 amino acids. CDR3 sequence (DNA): TGTGCCAGCAGTCAACCAGGGGAACACTACACTGAAGCTTTCTTT. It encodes CASSQPGEHYTEAFF.

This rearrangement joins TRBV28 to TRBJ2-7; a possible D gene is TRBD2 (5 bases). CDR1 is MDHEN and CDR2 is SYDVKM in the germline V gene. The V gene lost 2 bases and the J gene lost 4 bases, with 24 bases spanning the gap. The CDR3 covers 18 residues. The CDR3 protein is CASSLRGLHSPPPYEQYF. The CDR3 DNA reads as TGTGCCAGCAGTTTACGGGGATTACATTCTCCTCCACCTTACGAGCAGTACTTC.

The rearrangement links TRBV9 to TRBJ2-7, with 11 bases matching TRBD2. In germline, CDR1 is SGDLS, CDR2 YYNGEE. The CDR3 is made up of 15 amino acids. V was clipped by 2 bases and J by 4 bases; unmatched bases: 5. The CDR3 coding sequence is TGTGCCAGCAGCGTCACTAGCGGGAGCACGTACGAGCAGTACTTC. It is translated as CASSVTSGSTYEQYF.

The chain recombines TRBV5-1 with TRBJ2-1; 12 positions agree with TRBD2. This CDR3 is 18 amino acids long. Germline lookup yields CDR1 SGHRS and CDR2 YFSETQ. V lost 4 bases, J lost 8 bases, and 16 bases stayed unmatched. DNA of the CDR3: TGCGCCAGCAGCCCCCTAATGCGGCGACTAGCGGGAGACTATGAGCAGTTCTTC. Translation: CASSPLMRRLAGDYEQFF.

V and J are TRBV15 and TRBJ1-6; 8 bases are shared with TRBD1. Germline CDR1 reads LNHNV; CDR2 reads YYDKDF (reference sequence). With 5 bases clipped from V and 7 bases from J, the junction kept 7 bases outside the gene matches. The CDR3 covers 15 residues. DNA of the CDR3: TGTGCCACCAGCTTTATGGACAGGGAAAATTCACCCCTCCACTTT. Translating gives CATSFMDRENSPLHF.

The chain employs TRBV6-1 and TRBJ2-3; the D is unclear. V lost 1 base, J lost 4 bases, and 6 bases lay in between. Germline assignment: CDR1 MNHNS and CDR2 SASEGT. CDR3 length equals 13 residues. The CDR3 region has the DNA TGTGCCAGCAGTGAAGAACTCGCAGATACGCAGTATTTT. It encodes CASSEELADTQYF.

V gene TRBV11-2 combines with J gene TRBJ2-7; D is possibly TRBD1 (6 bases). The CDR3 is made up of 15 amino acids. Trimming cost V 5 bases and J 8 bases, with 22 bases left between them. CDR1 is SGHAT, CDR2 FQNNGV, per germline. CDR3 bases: TGTGCCAGCAGCCGCGCCGGGACATGGGGCGGGCAGCAGTACTTC. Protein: CASSRAGTWGGQQYF. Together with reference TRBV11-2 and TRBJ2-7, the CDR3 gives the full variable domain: EAGVAQSPRYKIIEKRQSVAFWCNPISGHATLYWYQQILGQGPKLLIQFQNNGVVDDSQLPKDRFSAERLKGVDSTLKIQPAKLEDSAVYLCASSRAGTWGGQQYFGPGTRLTVT.

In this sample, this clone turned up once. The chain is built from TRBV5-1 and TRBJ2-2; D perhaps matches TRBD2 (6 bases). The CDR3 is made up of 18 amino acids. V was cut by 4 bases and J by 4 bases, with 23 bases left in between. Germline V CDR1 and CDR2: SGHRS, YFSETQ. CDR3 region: CASSPDPGEAEITGELFF. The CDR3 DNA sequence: TGCGCCAGCAGCCCGGATCCGGGGGAAGCGGAAATCACCGGGGAGCTGTTTTTT.